Presented here are 17 T cell receptor beta chains from one specimen sequenced in a study of blood T cell repertoires in COVID-19. The method was immunoSEQ multiplex PCR; TCRdb's version includes in-frame clones alone and lacks a portion of them. The sample has 100,000 to 130,000 clones; about two thirds are singletons. The sequenced material came from peripheral blood. Receptor source: a middle-aged woman with acute or convalescent COVID-19.

The chain couples TRBV7-9 to TRBJ2-1; D possibly corresponds to TRBD1 (6 bases). The CDR3 totals 15 residues. The V gene lost 11 bases and the J gene lost 1 base, with 18 bases spanning the gap. Germline lookup yields CDR1 SEHNR and CDR2 FQNEAQ (reference sequence). The CDR3: CASSRVQGSYNEQFF. The CDR3 nucleotides are TGTGCCTCCAGCAGGGTACAGGGTTCCTACAATGAGCAGTTCTTC.

This chain joins TRBV5-4 and TRBJ2-7; 7 nucleotides agree with TRBD1. The V and J ends lost 4 bases and 2 bases, in that order; junction bases with no gene match: 6. Per the germline V gene, CDR1 is SGHNT and CDR2 is YYREEE (reference sequence). This CDR3 is 14 amino acids long. This chain's CDR3 is CASSIEGTAYEQYF. Here the CDR3 DNA reads TGTGCCAGCAGCATTGAGGGGACAGCCTACGAGCAGTACTTC.

The V and J genes are TRBV5-1 and TRBJ2-3; 13 positions match TRBD2. V gave up 4 bases and J gave up 2 bases; unmatched junction bases: 4. This CDR3 has 16 amino acids. Germline lookup yields CDR1 SGHRS and CDR2 YFSETQ. The CDR3 region is CASSAGLAGATDTQYF. CDR3 DNA sequence: TGCGCCAGCAGCGCCGGACTAGCGGGAGCCACAGATACGCAGTATTTT.

This chain joins TRBV7-9 and TRBJ1-1, with a tentative D call TRBD1 (5 bases). V was cut by 5 bases and J by 6 bases, with 13 bases left in between. CDR1 is SEHNR, CDR2 FQNEAQ, per germline (reference sequence). This CDR3 comprises 13 residues. The CDR3 spells CASSLGHVSEAFF. The CDR3 nucleotides are TGTGCCAGCAGCCTCGGACACGTTTCTGAAGCTTTCTTT.

In its sample, this clone was seen a few times. V and J are TRBV5-6 and TRBJ2-2; 10 bases agree with TRBD2. Looked up from germline, CDR1 is SGHDT and CDR2 is YYEEEE. V gave up 4 bases and J gave up 4 bases; unmatched junction bases: 7. This CDR3 spans 16 amino acids. The CDR3 reads CASSPSAGGITGELFF. In DNA form, the CDR3 reads TGTGCCAGCAGCCCTTCAGCGGGGGGGATCACCGGGGAGCTGTTTTTT.

The V call is TRBV5-4, the J call TRBJ2-1, with 9 bases fitting TRBD2. The germline V gene has CDR1 SGHNT and CDR2 YYREEE (reference sequence). V was pared by 4 bases and J by 4 bases, with 6 bases of the junction left unmatched. The CDR3 totals 15 residues. The CDR3, as DNA: TGTGCCAGCAGCCAAGGCGGGGGGGAATACAATGAGCAGTTCTTC. It is translated as CASSQGGGEYNEQFF.

The chain has TRBV10-3 and TRBJ2-2; the match to TRBD2 covers 8 bases. J was trimmed by 0 bases and V by 11 bases; bases with no gene match: 5. The CDR3 has 14 amino acids. Germline CDR1 is ENHRY and CDR2 is SYGVKD. The CDR3 DNA sequence: TGTGCCTCCCAACTAGCGGCGAACACCGGGGAGCTGTTTTTT. Its translation is CASQLAANTGELFF.

The chain recombines TRBV28 with TRBJ2-1, with 8 bases aligning to TRBD1. Germline V gives CDR1 MDHEN, CDR2 SYDVKM. The CDR3 is made up of 14 amino acids. Trimming removed 2 bases from V and 6 bases from J; junction bases left unmatched: 3. CDR3 bases: TGTGCCAGCAGTTTACCGCAGGGGGCCAATGAGCAGTTCTTC. Its translation is CASSLPQGANEQFF.

V and J are TRBV20-1 and TRBJ1-1; no reliable D call. This CDR3 spans 11 amino acids. The germline V gene encodes CDR1 DFQATT and CDR2 SNEGSKA (reference sequence). V dropped 3 bases and J dropped 3 bases, with 5 bases sitting between them. The CDR3 protein is CSASRDTEAFF. The CDR3 bases are TGCAGTGCTAGCCGAGACACTGAAGCTTTCTTT.

V usage is TRBV7-9 and J usage is TRBJ1-1; possibly TRBD1 for D (5 bases). The CDR3 runs 13 residues. The germline gives CDR1 SEHNR, CDR2 FQNEAQ (reference sequence). V was cut by 3 bases and J by 1 base, with 6 bases left in between. The CDR3 reads CASSFTGNTEAFF. The CDR3 DNA follows: TGTGCCAGCAGCTTTACAGGGAACACTGAAGCTTTCTTT.

The chain uses TRBV28 and TRBJ2-1; 7 nucleotides line up with TRBD2. The CDR3 runs to 15 residues. With 6 bases clipped from V and 6 bases from J, the junction kept 11 bases outside the gene matches. Looked up from germline, CDR1 is MDHEN and CDR2 is SYDVKM. This CDR3 reads CASSSVASGFNEQFF. The CDR3 DNA follows: TGTGCCAGCAGCTCCGTGGCTAGCGGATTCAATGAGCAGTTCTTC.

This clone was seen a few times. The V and J genes are TRBV18 and TRBJ2-1; tentative D call: TRBD1 (6 bases). The CDR3 runs to 15 residues. Trimming stripped 6 bases from V and 5 bases from J, with 17 bases between. From germline, CDR1 is KGHSH and CDR2 LQKENI. The CDR3 protein is CASSPQGRWDNEQFF. CDR3 nucleotide sequence: TGTGCCAGCTCGCCTCAGGGGCGTTGGGACAATGAGCAGTTCTTC.

The V gene is TRBV7-9, the J gene TRBJ2-3; TRBD2 matches 8 bases. CDR1 is SEHNR, CDR2 FQNEAQ, per germline (reference sequence). The CDR3 spans 16 residues. V gave up 4 bases and J gave up 4 bases; unmatched junction bases: 10. CDR3 coding DNA: TGTGCCAGCAGCTCCACCCGGGGGGGGTCGTCAGATACGCAGTATTTT. This translates into CASSSTRGGSSDTQYF.

A few counts support this clone. This chain joins TRBV3-1 (or the pseudogene TRBV3-2) and TRBJ1-1, with D possibly matching TRBD1 (6 bases). The CDR3 contains 14 residues. Trimming pared 1 base from V and 7 bases from J, leaving 13 bases between. Germline V gene lookup returns CDR1 LGHDT and CDR2 YNNKEL (reference sequence). This CDR3 reads CASSQGGGGGEAFF. CDR3 sequence (DNA): TGTGCCAGCAGCCAAGGTGGGGGCGGCGGTGAAGCTTTCTTT.

A few counts support this clone. The gene calls are TRBV6-5 and TRBJ1-6; TRBD1 matches at 7 bases. After removal of 7 bases from V and 5 bases from J, the junction contained 5 bases not matched to a gene. The CDR3 is made up of 14 amino acids. The germline gives CDR1 MNHEY, CDR2 SVGAGI. The CDR3 here is CASTRTGNNSPLHF. CDR3 DNA: TGTGCCAGCACCCGGACAGGAAATAATTCACCCCTCCACTTT.

The rearrangement uses TRBV2 and TRBJ2-5; TRBD2 agrees at 7 bases. CDR3 length: 15 residues. Germline V gene sequence: CDR1 SNHLY, CDR2 FYNNEI. V was pared by 3 bases and J by 6 bases, with 10 bases of the junction left unmatched. The CDR3 region is CASSDSPGGGKTQYF. The CDR3 nucleotides are TGTGCCAGCAGTGACTCCCCGGGGGGAGGAAAGACCCAGTACTTC. Full variable domain (outside the CDR3, taken from reference TRBV2 and TRBJ2-5): EPEVTQTPSHQVTQMGQEVILRCVPISNHLYFYWYRQILGQKVEFLVSFYNNEISEKSEIFDDQFSVERPDGSNFTLKIRSTKLEDSAMYFCASSDSPGGGKTQYFGPGTRLLVL.

This clone has only a few counts. The chain has TRBV5-1 and TRBJ2-3; D possibly corresponds to TRBD1 (5 bases). Trimming shortened V by 6 bases and J by 2 bases, and 13 bases separated the two germline ends. This CDR3 has 14 amino acids. Germline V gene sequence: CDR1 SGHRS, CDR2 YFSETQ. The CDR3 protein is CASTLDSDTDTQYF. CDR3 DNA sequence: TGCGCCAGCACCCTCGACAGTGACACAGATACGCAGTATTTT.